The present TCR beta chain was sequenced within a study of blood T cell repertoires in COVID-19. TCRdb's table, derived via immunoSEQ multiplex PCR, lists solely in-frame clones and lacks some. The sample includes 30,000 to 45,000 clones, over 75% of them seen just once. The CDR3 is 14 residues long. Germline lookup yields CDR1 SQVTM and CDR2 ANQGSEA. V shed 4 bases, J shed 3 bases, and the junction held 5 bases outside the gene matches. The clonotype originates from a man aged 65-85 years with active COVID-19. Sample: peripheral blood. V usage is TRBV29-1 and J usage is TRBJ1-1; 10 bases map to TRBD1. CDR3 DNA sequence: TGCAGCGTTGTTGGACAGGGGGGTCACACTGAAGCTTTCTTT. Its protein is CSVVGQGGHTEAFF. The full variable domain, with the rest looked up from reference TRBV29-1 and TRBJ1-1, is SAVISQKPSRDICQRGTSLTIQCQVDSQVTMMFWYRQQPGQSLTLIATANQGSEATYESGFVIDKFPISRPNLTFSTLTVSNMSPEDSSIYLCSVVGQGGHTEAFFGQGTRLTVV.